One and the same sample provided the 8 T cell receptor beta chains below, sequenced in a study of cytomegalovirus exposure and HLA in healthy donors. A multiplex PCR was run with 60 Vbeta primers and 13 Jbeta primers. Here immunoSEQ multiplex PCR was the method, and the copy in TCRdb shows in-frame clones only, minus some. The data show roughly 180,000 clones, around 80% seen once. The source material was PBMCs. The receptors stem from a woman between 50 and 59 years old in good health and CMV-seropositive.

The chain has TRBV7-3 and TRBJ1-2, with a tentative D call TRBD1 (6 bases). The CDR3 runs to 15 residues. The V end lost 2 bases, the J end lost 5 bases, and 15 bases lay between the germline ends. In germline, CDR1 is SGHTA, CDR2 FQGTGA. The CDR3 region is CASSLFGGGGYGYTF. In DNA, the CDR3 is TGTGCCAGCAGCTTATTTGGCGGGGGCGGGTATGGCTACACCTTC.

Only one count was recorded for this clone. The CDR3 loop is CAIPRGLAGATPYNEQFF. The CDR3, as DNA: TGTGCCATCCCACGCGGACTAGCGGGGGCCACCCCGTACAATGAGCAGTTCTTC. This chain connects TRBV2 to TRBJ2-1; 13 nucleotides agree with TRBD2. Germline V gives CDR1 SNHLY, CDR2 FYNNEI. The CDR3 totals 18 residues. After removal of 10 bases from V and 4 bases from J, the junction contained 16 bases not matched to a gene.

This clone was seen a few times. Here the CDR3 reads CASSPGTVNYGYTF. The CDR3 nucleotides are TGTGCCAGCTCGCCCGGGACTGTCAACTATGGCTACACCTTC. The V and J genes are TRBV18 and TRBJ1-2; maybe TRBD1 (5 bases). V was cut by 6 bases and J by 2 bases, with 13 bases left in between. Germline CDR1 reads KGHSH; CDR2 reads LQKENI. The CDR3 has 14 residues. The whole variable domain, remainder taken from reference TRBV18 and TRBJ1-2, is NAGVMQNPRHLVRRRGQEARLRCSPMKGHSHVYWYRQLPEEGLKFMVYLQKENIIDESGMPKERFSAEFPKEGPSILRIQQVVRGDSAAYFCASSPGTVNYGYTFGSGTRLTVV.

The chain combines TRBV21-1 with TRBJ2-7; the D call of TRBD1 is as the table states it, not checked on the DNA. TRBV21-1 is a pseudogene segment. This CDR3 region has 13 residues. The CDR3 DNA sequence: TGTGCCAGCAACTGGACACCGAACTACGAGCAGTACTTC. Translation gives CASNWTPNYEQYF.

J is TRBJ2-3 and V is TRBV18, with D perhaps matching TRBD2 (6 bases). Trimming left V 1 base short and J 2 bases short, with 13 bases between. Germline V gene lookup returns CDR1 KGHSH and CDR2 LQKENI. The CDR3 consists of 16 residues. The CDR3: CASSPRSSGITDTQYF. CDR3 coding DNA: TGTGCCAGCTCACCACGGAGTAGCGGAATCACAGATACGCAGTATTTT.

The CDR3 loop reads CASRPFQGAYEQYF. The DNA for the CDR3 is TGTGCCAGCCGCCCTTTCCAGGGGGCTTACGAGCAGTACTTC. The genes are TRBV6-5 and TRBJ2-7; the match to TRBD1 covers 8 bases. The CDR3 extends over 14 amino acids. Trimming removed 8 bases from V and 4 bases from J; junction bases left unmatched: 10. Germline-derived CDR1 and CDR2 are MNHEY and SVGAGI.

V usage is TRBV7-2 and J usage is TRBJ2-7; 13 bases map to TRBD2. The ends lost 1 base at V and 4 bases at J; junction bases unmatched: 4. From germline, CDR1 is SGHTA and CDR2 FQGNSA. This CDR3 is built from 16 residues. The DNA of the CDR3 is TGTGCCAGCAGCTTAGGGACGACTAGCGGGAGGTACGAGCAGTACTTC. Its translation: CASSLGTTSGRYEQYF.

V and J are TRBV7-2 and TRBJ1-2; D might be TRBD1 (5 bases). The germline V and J ends were trimmed by 4 bases and 7 bases, with 19 bases remaining between them. CDR1 and CDR2 (germline): SGHTA, FQGNSA. There are 15 residues in the CDR3. CDR3 DNA: TGTGCCAGCAGCTCCCGGCCCGGCAGGGAAGGTGGCTACACCTTC. As protein: CASSSRPGREGGYTF.